The 17 T cell receptor beta chains below were found in one sample sequenced in a study of blood T cell repertoires in COVID-19. The table came from immunoSEQ multiplex PCR; TCRdb's copy has only in-frame clones and leaves some out. The repertoire holds around 50,000 clones, with roughly 82% as singletons. Sample: peripheral blood. Every receptor here comes from a woman older than 75 with acute or convalescent COVID-19.

V usage is TRBV3-1 (or the pseudogene TRBV3-2) and J usage is TRBJ2-1; a possible D gene is TRBD1 (5 bases). Trimming stripped 3 bases from V and 3 bases from J, with 12 bases between. This CDR3 region has 15 residues. The germline gives CDR1 LGHDT, CDR2 YNNKEL (reference sequence). The CDR3 protein is CASSQDPDSYNEQFF. CDR3 in DNA: TGTGCCAGCAGCCAGGACCCTGACAGCTACAATGAGCAGTTCTTC.

This chain links TRBV19 with TRBJ2-3; 10 bases fit TRBD2. The CDR3 sequence is 15 residues long. Germline V lookup: CDR1 LNHDA, CDR2 SQIVND (reference sequence). The junction had 7 bases not matched to a gene; V was cut back by 6 bases and J by 4 bases. DNA for the CDR3: TGTGCCAGTAGCCAGAGTGGACTAGCGGCAGATACGCAGTATTTT. Protein sequence: CASSQSGLAADTQYF.

This clone was recorded many times. The rearrangement uses TRBV27 and TRBJ1-1, with 7 bases fitting TRBD1. J lost 4 bases, V lost 6 bases, and 8 bases had no gene match. The germline CDR1 and CDR2 sequences are MNHEY and SMNVEV (reference sequence). CDR3 size: 14 residues. The CDR3 is CASRGDRVSTEAFF. The CDR3 DNA reads TGTGCCAGCAGGGGGGACAGAGTCTCCACTGAAGCTTTCTTT.

The chain carries TRBV4-1 and TRBJ1-1; D not resolved. The CDR3 is made up of 17 amino acids. V lost 1 base and J lost 3, with 18 bases in between. Germline CDR1 is MGHRA and CDR2 is YSYEKL. The CDR3 protein is CASSQVIRVRRDTEAFF. CDR3 DNA sequence: TGCGCCAGCAGCCAAGTTATACGGGTCCGACGCGACACTGAAGCTTTCTTT.

V and J are TRBV5-6 and TRBJ2-7; 7 nucleotides align to TRBD2. This CDR3 is 13 amino acids long. V dropped 4 bases and J dropped 3; count of bases not matched to a gene: 4. Germline CDR1 and CDR2: SGHDT and YYEEEE. CDR3 in DNA: TGTGCCAGCAGCCCAGGGACTAACTACGAGCAGTACTTC. This codes for CASSPGTNYEQYF.

The gene calls are TRBV7-9 and TRBJ2-7, with a possible D match to TRBD2 (6 bases). The CDR3 consists of 15 residues. Germline V gene data show CDR1 as SEHNR and CDR2 as FQNEAQ (reference sequence). Trimming left V 5 bases short and J 3 bases short, with 17 bases between. The CDR3 nucleotides read TGTGCCAGCAGCGGGACGGGGGATTCGGACTACGAGCAGTACTTC. The encoded protein is CASSGTGDSDYEQYF.

The V call is TRBV15, the J call TRBJ2-1, with TRBD2 identical over 10 bases. The CDR3 loop spans 16 amino acids. Germline V gives CDR1 LNHNV, CDR2 YYDKDF (reference sequence). The trim removed 3 bases at V and 3 bases at J, leaving 5 bases unmatched. DNA of the CDR3: TGTGCCACCAGCAGGGCTAGCGGGAGACGCTACAATGAGCAGTTCTTC. Its protein product is CATSRASGRRYNEQFF.

The V and J genes are TRBV27 and TRBJ2-7, with TRBD2 identical over 11 bases. The V gene end was trimmed by 4 bases and the J gene end by 12 bases; junction bases not matched to a gene: 17. This CDR3 has 16 residues. Germline assignment: CDR1 MNHEY and CDR2 SMNVEV (reference sequence). CDR3 in amino acids: CASSYWPKTSGTMMYV. The CDR3 DNA follows: TGTGCCAGCAGTTATTGGCCCAAGACTAGCGGGACCATGATGTACGTC.

The chain uses TRBV28 and TRBJ2-5; 13 bases are shared with TRBD2. The CDR3 has 17 amino acids. Germline assignment: CDR1 MDHEN and CDR2 SYDVKM. With 6 bases clipped from V and 2 bases from J, the junction kept 9 bases outside the gene matches. The DNA of the CDR3 is TGTGCCAGCAGCCCCTTGACTAGCGGGGGGTATCAAGAGACCCAGTACTTC. Its protein is CASSPLTSGGYQETQYF.

The V call is TRBV7-8, the J call TRBJ2-2; 7 bases are shared with TRBD1. The germline gives CDR1 SGHVS, CDR2 FQNEAQ. The CDR3 is made up of 16 amino acids. V was pared by 6 bases and J by 4 bases, with 11 bases of the junction left unmatched. The CDR3 loop is CASSPFQGVGTGELFF. The CDR3 DNA follows: TGTGCCAGCAGTCCATTTCAGGGGGTTGGCACCGGGGAGCTGTTTTTT.

This CDR3 reads CASSQGVQSYEQYF. The CDR3 nucleotides are TGCGCCAGCAGCCAAGGGGTACAGTCCTACGAGCAGTACTTC. The V and J genes are TRBV4-1 and TRBJ2-7; D unclear. The V end lost 1 base, the J end lost 1 base, and 8 bases lay between the germline ends. The CDR3 runs to 14 residues. CDR1 and CDR2 (germline): MGHRA, YSYEKL.

The chain uses TRBV2 and TRBJ1-3; 9 positions agree with TRBD1. Per germline, CDR1 SNHLY and CDR2 FYNNEI. J was trimmed by 0 bases and V by 6 bases; bases with no gene match: 3. CDR3 length: 15 residues. The CDR3 spells CASRGQGNSGNTIYF. DNA for the CDR3: TGTGCCAGCAGGGGACAGGGAAACTCTGGAAACACCATATATTTT.

The chain has TRBV7-3 and TRBJ2-1, with TRBD2 identical over 8 bases. The CDR3 is 15 amino acids. The germline V gene has CDR1 SGHTA and CDR2 FQGTGA. Losses at the gene ends were 1 base for V and 6 bases for J; bases not matched to a gene: 5. CDR3 bases: TGTGCCAGCAGCTTAAGTAGCGGGATTCGCAATGAGCAGTTCTTC. Translated, it gives CASSLSSGIRNEQFF.

This chain links TRBV7-9 with TRBJ2-7; D is possibly TRBD1 (6 bases). The CDR3 runs 14 residues. Trimming shortened V by 2 bases and J by 6 bases, and 14 bases separated the two germline ends. CDR1 is SEHNR, CDR2 FQNEAQ, per germline (reference sequence). For the CDR3, the DNA is TGTGCCAGCAGCTTATCACAGGGTCTCGGCGAGCAGTACTTC. Protein product: CASSLSQGLGEQYF.

The rearrangement uses TRBV7-3 and TRBJ2-3, with D possibly TRBD2 on 6 matching bases. V dropped 3 bases and J dropped 2 bases, with 12 bases sitting between them. The CDR3 is made up of 15 amino acids. Per germline, CDR1 SGHTA and CDR2 FQGTGA. The DNA for the CDR3 is TGTGCCAGCAGCTTCTCTAGCGCCGTCACAGATACGCAGTATTTT. As protein: CASSFSSAVTDTQYF.

This clone came up once. The chain uses TRBV7-9 and TRBJ2-5; D remains unclear. CDR1 is SEHNR and CDR2 is FQNEAQ in the germline V gene (reference sequence). This CDR3 comprises 14 residues. The V gene lost 5 bases and the J gene lost 1 base, with 11 bases spanning the gap. The CDR3 sequence: CASSRSTSQETQYF. The CDR3 bases are TGTGCCAGCAGCCGCTCGACATCCCAAGAGACCCAGTACTTC. The whole variable domain, filled in from reference TRBV7-9 and TRBJ2-5, reads DTGVSQNPRHKITKRGQNVTFRCDPISEHNRLYWYRQTLGQGPEFLTYFQNEAQLEKSRLLSDRFSAERPKGSFSTLEIQRTEQGDSAMYLCASSRSTSQETQYFGPGTRLLVL.

The rearrangement joins TRBV12-3 or TRBV12-4 to TRBJ1-2; D unclear. The CDR3 runs to 13 residues. The germline V and J ends were trimmed by 6 bases and 2 bases, with 10 bases remaining between them. CDR3 in amino acids: CASRSGSNYGYTF. DNA for the CDR3: TGTGCCAGCAGGAGCGGCTCGAACTATGGCTACACCTTC.